The source of this T cell receptor (beta chain) is a study of T cell responses to AZD1222 COVID-19 vaccine. Method: immunoSEQ multiplex PCR; TCRdb's copy keeps in-frame clones and lacks some. The data hold about 120,000 clones, with approximately 86% observed a single time. In the case of this clone: No antigen is known for it.

Per the germline V gene, CDR1 is MNHEY and CDR2 is SVGAGI. V lost 5 bases and J 1 base, leaving 15 bases between the germline ends. This CDR3 spans 15 amino acids. General study results and limits: Donors, mostly white British, included more females; clonal diversity was possibly underestimated. Without day 14 samples, only post-peak T cell repertoires were studied. Spike-wide coverage was observed for vaccine-associated CD4 TCRs, with dominant responses at 160-218 and 743-854. Nearly half of spike-specific TCRs reportedly target unmutated variant regions.

The rearrangement uses TRBV6-5 and TRBJ2-7, with D tentatively TRBD2 (6 bases). Source: peripheral blood, taken on day 0 of AZD1222 vaccination. This clonotype originated in an adult in good health. The CDR3 region is CASSLRGGASYEQYF. The CDR3 DNA reads TGTGCCAGCAGTCTTAGGGGCGGGGCATCCTACGAGCAGTACTTC.